These T cell receptor beta chains were read from a single sample in a study of T cell changes during pregnancy in multiple sclerosis. Some clones are missing from TCRdb's copy, which holds only in-frame ones; the method was immunoSEQ multiplex PCR. In the table there are 91,000 or so clones, under 95% of which are singletons. The sequencing used peripheral blood, collected after pregnancy. The receptors here all came from a female donor with multiple sclerosis, enrolled in a pregnancy study. Each CDR3 is given with its conserved first and last residue.

j_gene: TRBJ2-6
len: 17
v_gene: TRBV7-9
CDR3aa: CASRRDRLHSGANVLTF

j_gene: TRBJ2-3
len: 13
v_gene: TRBV19
CDR3aa: CASAGEGPDTQYF

j_gene: TRBJ1-1
len: 12
v_gene: TRBV28
CDR3aa: CASSLRVPEAFF

j_gene: TRBJ1-4
len: 13
v_gene: TRBV30
CDR3aa: CAWNQGGNEKLFF

j_gene: TRBJ2-2
len: 13
v_gene: TRBV10-1
CDR3aa: CASSGPNTGELFF

j_gene: TRBJ2-6
len: 16
v_gene: TRBV7-9
CDR3aa: CASSLLTGPGANVLTF

j_gene: TRBJ1-1
len: 12
v_gene: TRBV18
CDR3aa: CASSRGGTEAFF

j_gene: TRBJ1-5
len: 16
v_gene: TRBV4-3
CDR3aa: CASSQETAGLGQPQHF

j_gene: TRBJ1-3
len: 12
v_gene: TRBV10-3
CDR3aa: CAIMGGRNTIYF

j_gene: TRBJ1-1
len: 15
v_gene: TRBV9
CDR3aa: CASSRSGTGTTEAFF

j_gene: -
len: 14
v_gene: TRBV6-1
CDR3aa: CASSEGQGGHEQYF

j_gene: TRBJ2-5
len: 17
v_gene: TRBV2
CDR3aa: CASREGLLGGVRKTQYF

j_gene: TRBJ1-2
len: 15
v_gene: TRBV19
CDR3aa: CASSDQGSVGYGYTF

j_gene: TRBJ2-5
len: 12
v_gene: TRBV25-1
CDR3aa: CASQQGYETQYF

j_gene: TRBJ2-7
len: 14
v_gene: TRBV9
CDR3aa: CASSVAGVTYEQYF